The T cell receptor beta chain described here comes from a study of beta chain features in type 1 diabetes. CDR1 is MGHDK and CDR2 is SYGVNS in the germline V gene. The CDR3 consists of 18 residues. V lost 3 bases to trimming and J lost 8 bases, with 26 bases between them. Reverse transcribing all isolated RNA meant expressed TCRB transcripts were sequenced. Assay: immunoSEQ multiplex PCR; the TCRdb copy retains only in-frame clones and omits some. The sample lists a few hundred thousand clones, 27% occurring once. The authors sorted CD4+ naive, central memory, regulatory and stem cell-like memory cells via CD45RO/CCR7/CD25/CD127/CD95/CD27. Sorted populations all exceeded 95% purity.

The sequence derives from a man aged 25 to 40 in good health. Material: central memory CD4+ T cells from blood. J is TRBJ2-1 and V is TRBV25-1; TRBD1 or TRBD2 may be the D gene (5 bases each). In DNA form, the CDR3 reads TGTGCCAGCAGTGATCCCTCCGTAGGGGCACACCTCGGGGATGAGCAGTTCTTC. Amino acid sequence: CASSDPSVGAHLGDEQFF.